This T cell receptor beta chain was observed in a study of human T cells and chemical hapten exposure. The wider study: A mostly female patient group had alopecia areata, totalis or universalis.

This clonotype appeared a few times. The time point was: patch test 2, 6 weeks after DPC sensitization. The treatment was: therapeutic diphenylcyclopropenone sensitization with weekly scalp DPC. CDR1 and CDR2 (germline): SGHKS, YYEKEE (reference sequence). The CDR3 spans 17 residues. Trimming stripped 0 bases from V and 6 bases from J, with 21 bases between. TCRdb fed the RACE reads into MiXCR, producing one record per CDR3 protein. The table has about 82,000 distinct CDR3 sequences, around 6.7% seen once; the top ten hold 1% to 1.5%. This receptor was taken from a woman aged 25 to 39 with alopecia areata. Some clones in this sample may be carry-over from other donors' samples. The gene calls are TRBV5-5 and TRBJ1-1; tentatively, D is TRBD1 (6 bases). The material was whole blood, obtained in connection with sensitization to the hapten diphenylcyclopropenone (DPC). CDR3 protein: CASSLVGSGARPPEAFF. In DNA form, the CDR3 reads TGTGCCAGCAGCTTGGTCGGTTCGGGGGCACGCCCGCCTGAAGCTTTCTTT.